The T cell receptor (beta chain) described here comes from a study of vaccination effects on CD4 cells after COVID-19. The assay was immunoSEQ multiplex PCR, and TCRdb's table has in-frame clones only and misses some. The profile shows 50,000 to 75,000 clones, 72% of them singletons. In the case of this clone: Its antigen remains unidentified.

CDR3 length equals 13 residues. Germline assignment: CDR1 SNHLY and CDR2 FYNNEI. Trimming stripped 4 bases from V and 4 bases from J, with 8 bases between. Culturing for nine to ten days preceded CD4+ T cell isolation. The chain employs TRBV2 and TRBJ1-3, with D hard to call. The starting material was CD4+ T cells from PBMCs cultured without peptide, obtained before COVID-19 vaccination. The clonotype was recovered from a human donor who had a prior SARS-CoV-2 infection. CDR3 DNA: TGTGCCAGCAGTGGTTCCCTGGGAAACACCATATATTTT. The encoded protein is CASSGSLGNTIYF.